The clone carrying this T cell receptor (beta chain) was recorded at least ten times. Its antigen is as yet unknown. Unmatched junction bases numbered 16, after V lost 0 bases and J lost 7 bases. Germline-derived CDR1 and CDR2 are DFQATT and SNEGSKA (reference sequence). The CDR3 extends over 18 amino acids. Unique molecular identifiers tagged the TCRbeta library. MiXCR, run by TCRdb on the PCR reads, gives a single entry per CDR3 protein. The profile shows hundreds of thousands of distinct CDR3 sequences, 10% to 15% of them singletons. This sample was taken from a study of T-cell reconstitution after alpha-beta-depleted transplantation in children. Study-wide results and limits: T-cell numbers and diversity, one year after transplant, stemmed largely from T cells that were newly produced. Recipient T cells and thymic progenitors that survived were the source of the high TCRbeta diversity seen at day 60 in some patients. The study reportedly traced alpha-beta T cells about two months after transplant to several hundred expanded graft clones.

Specimen: PBMCs, collected before TCRalphabeta/CD19-depleted stem cell transplant. The chain has TRBV20-1 and TRBJ2-1; TRBD2 matches 9 bases. The sequence came from a girl aged 2-9 years with congenital amegakaryocytic thrombocytopenia, due to receive a stem cell transplant. The CDR3 DNA reads TGCAGTGCTAGAGACAAGAGCGGGAGGAGCCGGCGGAGGAATGAGCAGTTCTTC. It codes for CSARDKSGRSRRRNEQFF.